The source of this T cell receptor beta chain is a study of neurological immune-mediated disorders. The cDNA was generated by 5'RACE with 10-nucleotide random UMIs. TCRdb re-derived calls from the 5' RACE reads in MiXCR, one entry per CDR3 protein. The sample yields about 48,000 distinct CDR3 sequences, roughly 24% seen once. This clonotype was recorded a few times. Its specificity is unknown. V shed 6 bases, J shed 4 bases, and the junction held 6 bases outside the gene matches. This CDR3 is built from 16 residues. CDR1 is LNHDA, CDR2 SQIVND, per germline (reference sequence). The unsorted libraries originated from 2 million PBMCs kept at -80 C. Study conclusions and caveats: There were no CDR3 amino acid sequences shared by expanded clones across subjects, a result suggesting private repertoires in all groups.

The origin of this receptor is a woman in her 70s in good health. Sequencing used PBMCs. The V and J genes are TRBV19 and TRBJ2-1; 13 bases match TRBD2. The CDR3 loop reads CASSRTSGSMYNEQFF. CDR3 DNA sequence: TGTGCCAGTAGCAGGACTAGCGGGAGTATGTACAATGAGCAGTTCTTC.